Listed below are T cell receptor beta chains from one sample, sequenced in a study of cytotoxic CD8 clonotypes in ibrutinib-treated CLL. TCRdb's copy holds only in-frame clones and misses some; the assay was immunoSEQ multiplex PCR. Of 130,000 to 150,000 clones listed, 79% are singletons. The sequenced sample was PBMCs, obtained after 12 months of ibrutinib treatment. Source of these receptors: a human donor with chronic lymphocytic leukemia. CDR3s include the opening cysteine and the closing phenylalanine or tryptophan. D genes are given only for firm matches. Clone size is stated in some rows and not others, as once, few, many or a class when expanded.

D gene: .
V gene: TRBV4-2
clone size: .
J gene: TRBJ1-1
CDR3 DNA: TGTGCCAGCAGCTTTAGTGTGGTCACTGAAGCTTTCTTT
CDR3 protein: CASSFSVVTEAFF

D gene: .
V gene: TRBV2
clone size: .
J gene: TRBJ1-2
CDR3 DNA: TGTGCCAGCAGACAAGACGGCTATGGCTACACCTTC
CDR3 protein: CASRQDGYGYTF

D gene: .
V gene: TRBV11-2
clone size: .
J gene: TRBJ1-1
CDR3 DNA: TGTGCCAGCAGCCCTGCTGGGGACACTGAAGCTTTCTTT
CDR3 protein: CASSPAGDTEAFF

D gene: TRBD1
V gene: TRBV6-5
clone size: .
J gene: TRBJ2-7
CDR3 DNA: TGTGCCAGCAGCGGACAGGGGGCCTCCTACGAGCAGTACTTC
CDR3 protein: CASSGQGASYEQYF

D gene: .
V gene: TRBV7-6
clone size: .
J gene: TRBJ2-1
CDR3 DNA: TGTGCCAGCAGCTTAGTTATCGACAGCAAACCCGTTGGGCAGTTCTTC
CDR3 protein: CASSLVIDSKPVGQFF

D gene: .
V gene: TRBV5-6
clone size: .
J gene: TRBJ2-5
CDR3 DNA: TGTGCCAGCAGCCCGACCGGTGCCCTGGAGACCCAGTACTTC
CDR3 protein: CASSPTGALETQYF

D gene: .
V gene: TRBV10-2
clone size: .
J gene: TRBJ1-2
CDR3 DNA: TGCGCCAGCAGCGATCGCGATATCACCTTC
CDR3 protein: CASSDRDITF

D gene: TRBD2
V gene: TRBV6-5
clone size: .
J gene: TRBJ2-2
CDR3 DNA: TGTGCCAGCAGTTACTCAAGCGGGAGAGACACCGGGGAGCTGTTTTTT
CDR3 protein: CASSYSSGRDTGELFF

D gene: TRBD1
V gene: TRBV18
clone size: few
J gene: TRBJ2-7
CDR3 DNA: TGTGCCAGCTCACCAGGGACAGGTGGATCCCTCGAGCAGTACTTC
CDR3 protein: CASSPGTGGSLEQYF

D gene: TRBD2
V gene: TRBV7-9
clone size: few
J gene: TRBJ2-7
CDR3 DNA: TGTGCCAGCAGCGAACTAGCGGGCCCGTCCTACGAGCAGTACTTC
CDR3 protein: CASSELAGPSYEQYF

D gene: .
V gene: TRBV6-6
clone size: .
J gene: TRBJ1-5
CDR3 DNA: TGTGCCAGCAGCTCTACAAATCAGCCCCAGCATTTT
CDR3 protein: CASSSTNQPQHF

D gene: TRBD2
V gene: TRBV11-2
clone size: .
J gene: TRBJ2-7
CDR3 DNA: TGTGCCAGCAGCCCTAGCGGGAGCACCTACGAGCAGTACTTC
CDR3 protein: CASSPSGSTYEQYF

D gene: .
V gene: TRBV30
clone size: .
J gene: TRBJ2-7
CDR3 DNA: TGTGCCTGGAGTTCGGGACAAGACTACGAGCAGTACTTC
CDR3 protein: CAWSSGQDYEQYF

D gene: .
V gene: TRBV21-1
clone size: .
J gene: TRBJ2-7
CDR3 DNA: TGTGCCAGCAGCAAAGGTAGGGGACAGTTCTACGAGCAGTACTTC
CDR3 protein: CASSKGRGQFYEQYF

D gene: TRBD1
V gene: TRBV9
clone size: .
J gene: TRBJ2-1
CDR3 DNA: TGTGCCAGCAGCGTAGAGGCAGGGGGCGCATTGGCCGAGCAGTTCTTC
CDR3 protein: CASSVEAGGALAEQFF

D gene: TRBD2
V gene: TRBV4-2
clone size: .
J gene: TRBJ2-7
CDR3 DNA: TGTGCCAGCAGCCAAGACCGGGGAGGGCTAGATCTATACGAGCAGTACTTC
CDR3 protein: CASSQDRGGLDLYEQYF

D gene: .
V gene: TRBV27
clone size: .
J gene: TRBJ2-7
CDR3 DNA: TGTGCCAGCAGTTCAACAGGGTACGAGCAGTACTTC
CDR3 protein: CASSSTGYEQYF

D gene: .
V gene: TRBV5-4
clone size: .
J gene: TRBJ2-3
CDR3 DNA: TGTGCCAGCAGCTCCAAGAACACAGATACGCAGTATTTT
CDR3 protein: CASSSKNTDTQYF

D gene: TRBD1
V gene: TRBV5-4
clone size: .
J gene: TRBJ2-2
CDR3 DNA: TGTGCCAGCAGCCTCGACGGGACAGGGCGGTCCGGGGAGCTGTTTTTT
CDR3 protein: CASSLDGTGRSGELFF

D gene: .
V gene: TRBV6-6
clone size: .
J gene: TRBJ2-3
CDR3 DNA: TGTGCCAGCAGTTATTATACCTTCGCGACAGATACGCAGTATTTT
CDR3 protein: CASSYYTFATDTQYF

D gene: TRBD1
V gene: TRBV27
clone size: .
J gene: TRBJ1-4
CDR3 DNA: TGTGCCAGCAGTATAGGGAAACAGGGGGTCTGGGAAAAACTGTTTTTT
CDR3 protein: CASSIGKQGVWEKLFF

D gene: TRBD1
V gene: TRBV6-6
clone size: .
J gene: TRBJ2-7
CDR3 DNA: TGTGCCAGCAGTTACCCGGGACAGTCCTACGAGCAGTACTTC
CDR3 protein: CASSYPGQSYEQYF

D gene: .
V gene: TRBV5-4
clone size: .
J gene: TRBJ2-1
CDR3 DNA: TGTGCCAGCAGCACTTTCCTGACTAGCTACAATGAGCAGTTCTTC
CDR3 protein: CASSTFLTSYNEQFF

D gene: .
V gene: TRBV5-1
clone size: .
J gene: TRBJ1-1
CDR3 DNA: TGCGCCAGCAGCTCCCGGACCACAGACACTGAAGCTTTCTTT
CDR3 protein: CASSSRTTDTEAFF

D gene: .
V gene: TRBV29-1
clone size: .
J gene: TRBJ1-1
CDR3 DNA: TGCAGCGGTCAGACAGTTAAGAACACTGAAGCTTTCTTT
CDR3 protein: CSGQTVKNTEAFF

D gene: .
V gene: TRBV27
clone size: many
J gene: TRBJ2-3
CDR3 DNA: TGTGCCAGCAGTTGGCAGGGGTACACAGATACGCAGTATTTT
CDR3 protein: CASSWQGYTDTQYF

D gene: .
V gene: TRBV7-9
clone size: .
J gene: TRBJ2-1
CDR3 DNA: TGTGCCAGCAGCTTAGTAGGGGCGGCTAGCGCCAATGAGCAGTTCTTC
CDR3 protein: CASSLVGAASANEQFF

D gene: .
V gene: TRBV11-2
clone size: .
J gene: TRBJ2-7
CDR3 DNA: TGTGCCAGCAGCTCAACGAGCTCCTACGAGCAGTACTTC
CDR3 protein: CASSSTSSYEQYF

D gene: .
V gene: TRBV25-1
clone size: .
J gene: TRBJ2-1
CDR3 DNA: TGTGCCAGCAGTGATCCGTTTCGCGATGAGCAGTTCTTC
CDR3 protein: CASSDPFRDEQFF